This entry lists 2 T cell receptor beta chains sequenced from one sample in a study of T cell changes during pregnancy in multiple sclerosis. Produced via immunoSEQ multiplex PCR; TCRdb's table is partial and in-frame only. The data show around 96,000 clones, over 80% seen once. Sequenced material: peripheral blood, taken in the first trimester of pregnancy. All receptors derive from a female donor with multiple sclerosis, enrolled in a pregnancy study.

This sequence joins TRBV10-1 and TRBJ1-3; possible D gene TRBD1, 5 bases. The germline CDR1 and CDR2 sequences are WNHNN and SYGVQD (reference sequence). This CDR3 contains 16 residues. Deletions cut 7 bases from V and 0 bases from J, with 16 bases between. The CDR3 is CASIRRNRSSGNTIYF. DNA of the CDR3: TGCGCCAGCATTAGAAGGAACAGGAGCTCTGGAAACACCATATATTTT.

This chain connects TRBV6-5 to TRBJ1-2, with D possibly TRBD1 on 6 matching bases. V lost 7 bases to trimming and J lost 4 bases, with 16 bases between them. The CDR3 covers 14 residues. Per the germline V gene, CDR1 is MNHEY and CDR2 is SVGAGI. This CDR3 is CASKIRGLGYGYTF. CDR3 DNA sequence: TGTGCCAGCAAAATCAGGGGATTGGGCTATGGCTACACCTTC.